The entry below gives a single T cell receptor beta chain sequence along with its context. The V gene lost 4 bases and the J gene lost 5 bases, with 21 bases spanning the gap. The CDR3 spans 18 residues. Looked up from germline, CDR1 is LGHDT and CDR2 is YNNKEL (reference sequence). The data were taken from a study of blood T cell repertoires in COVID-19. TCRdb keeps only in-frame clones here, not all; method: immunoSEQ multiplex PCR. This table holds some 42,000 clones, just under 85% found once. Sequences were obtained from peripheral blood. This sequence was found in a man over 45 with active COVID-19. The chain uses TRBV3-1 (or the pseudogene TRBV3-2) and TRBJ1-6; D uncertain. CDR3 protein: CASSLRFPIIHHNSPLHF. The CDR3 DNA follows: TGTGCCAGCAGCCTGAGGTTTCCCATCATACATCATAATTCACCCCTCCACTTT.